Shown below are 16 T cell receptor beta chains from a single sample sequenced in a study of blood T cell repertoires in COVID-19. Some clones are missing from TCRdb's copy, which holds only in-frame ones; the method was immunoSEQ multiplex PCR. Here the sample spans roughly 190,000 clones, almost 85% being singletons. Sequences were obtained from peripheral blood. These TCRs come from a woman in her sixties or seventies with active or convalescent COVID-19.

The gene calls are TRBV15 and TRBJ1-4; TRBD1 is a possible D gene (5 bases). The germline V and J ends were trimmed by 0 bases and 5 bases, with 10 bases remaining between them. The CDR3 has 15 residues. Germline V gene data show CDR1 as LNHNV and CDR2 as YYDKDF (reference sequence). In DNA form, the CDR3 reads TGTGCCACCAGCAGAGATCGACAGAAAAATGAAAAACTGTTTTTT. As protein: CATSRDRQKNEKLFF.

The chain couples TRBV5-1 to TRBJ2-1, with 11 bases lining up with TRBD2. The CDR3 covers 16 residues. The germline CDR1 and CDR2 sequences are SGHRS and YFSETQ. Trimming cost V 4 bases and J 5 bases; bases outside gene matches: 8. This CDR3 reads CASSTHAGLADNEQFF. The DNA for the CDR3 is TGCGCCAGCAGCACCCACGCGGGACTAGCGGACAATGAGCAGTTCTTC.

The chain recombines TRBV10-3 with TRBJ2-2; 11 positions agree with TRBD2. This CDR3 is built from 15 residues. Germline V gene sequence: CDR1 ENHRY, CDR2 SYGVKD. V was clipped by 6 bases and J by 4 bases; unmatched bases: 4. CDR3 loop: CAIRIAGGVTGELFF. As DNA, the CDR3 is TGTGCCATCAGGATAGCGGGAGGGGTCACCGGGGAGCTGTTTTTT.

CDR3 DNA sequence: TGCGCCAGCACGGACGGAATCCGGACTGGGACCTTC. It codes for CASTDGIRTGTF. The rearrangement joins TRBV5-1 to TRBJ1-2, with D unresolved. The CDR3 has 12 amino acids. Germline V gene data show CDR1 as SGHRS and CDR2 as YFSETQ. V dropped 6 bases and J dropped 14 bases, with 20 bases sitting between them.

The chain has TRBV25-1 and TRBJ1-2; maybe TRBD1 (5 bases). The CDR3 sequence is 14 residues long. Trimming pared 6 bases from V and 4 bases from J, leaving 15 bases between. Germline CDR1 MGHDK, CDR2 SYGVNS. In DNA, the CDR3 is TGTGCCAGCAGATCGGGACTTGTTGGCTATGGCTACACCTTC. Its translation is CASRSGLVGYGYTF.

This clone was seen more than once but under ten times. V and J are TRBV5-4 and TRBJ1-1, with D perhaps matching TRBD1 (6 bases). Trimming shortened V by 0 bases and J by 3 bases, and 15 bases separated the two germline ends. The CDR3 is 16 amino acids. Germline lookup yields CDR1 SGHNT and CDR2 YYREEE (reference sequence). CDR3 sequence: CASSLGLGGRDTEAFF. For the CDR3, the DNA is TGTGCCAGCAGCTTGGGGCTGGGGGGGCGCGACACTGAAGCTTTCTTT.

The V call is TRBV11-2, the J call TRBJ2-5, with 9 bases identical to TRBD2. The length of the CDR3 is 18 residues. CDR1 and CDR2 from the germline V gene are SGHAT and FQNNGV. The V and J ends lost 3 bases and 2 bases, in that order; junction bases with no gene match: 13. The chain's CDR3 is CASSLGVAGALGQETQYF. For the CDR3, the DNA is TGTGCCAGCAGCTTGGGGGTAGCGGGAGCTCTAGGTCAAGAGACCCAGTACTTC.

This clone was seen more than once but under ten times. The chain joins TRBV9 to TRBJ1-5; the match to TRBD1 covers 10 bases. Trimming cost V 4 bases and J 7 bases; bases outside gene matches: 14. The CDR3 runs to 17 residues. Germline CDR1 SGDLS, CDR2 YYNGEE. The CDR3: CASSPGGGGTGAQPQHF. The CDR3 coding sequence is TGTGCCAGCAGCCCAGGGGGAGGGGGGACAGGGGCCCAGCCCCAGCATTTT.

The chain couples TRBV3-1 (or the pseudogene TRBV3-2) to TRBJ2-1; 7 bases line up with TRBD2. Trimming cost V 5 bases and J 4 bases; bases outside gene matches: 5. CDR1 LGHDT and CDR2 YNNKEL come from the germline V gene (reference sequence). This CDR3 has 14 residues. CDR3 region: CASSLRAGYNEQFF. CDR3 nucleotides: TGTGCCAGCAGCTTACGAGCGGGGTACAATGAGCAGTTCTTC.

The gene calls are TRBV18 and TRBJ2-2; 10 nucleotides match TRBD2. With 8 bases clipped from V and 5 bases from J, the junction kept 8 bases outside the gene matches. Germline CDR1 reads KGHSH; CDR2 reads LQKENI. This CDR3 has 15 residues. In DNA form, the CDR3 reads TGTGCCAGCGTCTCACTAGCGGGAAAGACCGGGGAGCTGTTTTTT. Residues: CASVSLAGKTGELFF.

This clone is a singleton in its sample. The chain has TRBV30 and TRBJ1-6, with D possibly matching TRBD1 (5 bases). The CDR3 extends over 15 amino acids. CDR1 GTSNPN and CDR2 SVGIG come from the germline V gene (reference sequence). V was clipped by 0 bases and J by 10 bases, with 16 bases between them. CDR3 nucleotide sequence: TGTGCCTGGAGTGTACGGTTGGCAGGGCGGTCACCCCTCCACTTT. It specifies CAWSVRLAGRSPLHF.

The chain is built from TRBV11-1 and TRBJ2-4, with TRBD1 matching 11 bases. This CDR3 region has 14 residues. V was clipped by 5 bases and J by 13 bases; unmatched bases: 10. Germline loops: CDR1 SGHAT, CDR2 FQDESV (reference sequence). The CDR3 reads CASSDRTGGVRQYF. The CDR3, as DNA: TGTGCCAGCAGCGATCGGACAGGGGGCGTGCGCCAGTACTTC.

The count of this clone is one. The rearrangement uses TRBV6-5 and TRBJ2-7; 10 bases agree with TRBD2. V lost 8 bases and J lost 3; bases outside the gene matches: 7. The CDR3 totals 14 residues. The germline gives CDR1 MNHEY, CDR2 SVGAGI. The CDR3 DNA reads TGTGCCAGCGTAAGGCTAGCGGGGGACTACGAGCAGTACTTC. Translation: CASVRLAGDYEQYF.

This clone was detected only a few times. The chain carries TRBV24-1 and TRBJ2-5; D possibly corresponds to TRBD2 (9 bases). The CDR3 runs 20 residues. Per the germline V gene, CDR1 is KGHDR and CDR2 is SFDVKD. Trimming pared 3 bases from V and 4 bases from J, leaving 29 bases between. The CDR3 bases are TGTGCCACCAGTGATAACTCATACAGTCTAGCGGGACAGGTATCAGAGACCCAGTACTTC. Translation gives CATSDNSYSLAGQVSETQYF.

This clone has a handful of counts. V is TRBV6-5 and J is TRBJ1-2; TRBD1 aligns across 7 bases. With V trimmed by 4 bases and J by 5 bases, 7 bases remained unmatched. Per the germline V gene, CDR1 is MNHEY and CDR2 is SVGAGI. The CDR3 covers 14 residues. In DNA form, the CDR3 reads TGTGCCAGCAGTTCCACAGGGGCCCGGTATGGCTACACCTTC. Protein product: CASSSTGARYGYTF.

The chain employs TRBV5-1 and TRBJ1-2, with unresolved D. V shed 0 bases and J shed 3 bases, with 9 bases lying between them. Germline V gives CDR1 SGHRS, CDR2 YFSETQ. The CDR3 spans 14 residues. CDR3 in amino acids: CASSLAGSDYGYTF. In DNA form, the CDR3 reads TGCGCCAGCAGCTTGGCGGGATCGGACTATGGCTACACCTTC.